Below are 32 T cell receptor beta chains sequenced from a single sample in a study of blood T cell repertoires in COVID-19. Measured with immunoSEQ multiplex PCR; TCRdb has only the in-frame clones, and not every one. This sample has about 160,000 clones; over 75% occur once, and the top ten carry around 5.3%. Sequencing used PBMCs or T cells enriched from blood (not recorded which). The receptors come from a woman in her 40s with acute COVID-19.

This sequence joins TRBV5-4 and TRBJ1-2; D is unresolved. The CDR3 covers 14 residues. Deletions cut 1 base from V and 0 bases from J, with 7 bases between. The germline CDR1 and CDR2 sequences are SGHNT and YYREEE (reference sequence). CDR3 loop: CASSLPVANYGYTF. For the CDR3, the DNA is TGTGCCAGCAGCTTGCCTGTAGCTAACTATGGCTACACCTTC.

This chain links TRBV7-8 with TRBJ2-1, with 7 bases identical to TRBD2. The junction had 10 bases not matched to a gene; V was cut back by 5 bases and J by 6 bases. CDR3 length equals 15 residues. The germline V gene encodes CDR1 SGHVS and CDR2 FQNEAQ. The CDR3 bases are TGTGCCAGCAGCATCCTAGCGGAACCAACCAATGAGCAGTTCTTC. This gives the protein CASSILAEPTNEQFF.

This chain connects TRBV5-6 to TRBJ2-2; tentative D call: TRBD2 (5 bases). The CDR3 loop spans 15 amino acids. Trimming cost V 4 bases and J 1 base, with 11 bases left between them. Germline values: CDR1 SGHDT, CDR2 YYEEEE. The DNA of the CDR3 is TGTGCCAGCAGCCTAGTAGGAGGGAACACCGGGGAGCTGTTTTTT. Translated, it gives CASSLVGGNTGELFF.

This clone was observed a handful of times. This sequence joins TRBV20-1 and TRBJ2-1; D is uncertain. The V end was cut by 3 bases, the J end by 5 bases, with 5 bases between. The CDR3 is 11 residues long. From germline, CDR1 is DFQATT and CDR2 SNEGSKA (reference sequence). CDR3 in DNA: TGCAGTGCTAGGGCCCACAATGAGCAGTTCTTC. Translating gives CSARAHNEQFF.

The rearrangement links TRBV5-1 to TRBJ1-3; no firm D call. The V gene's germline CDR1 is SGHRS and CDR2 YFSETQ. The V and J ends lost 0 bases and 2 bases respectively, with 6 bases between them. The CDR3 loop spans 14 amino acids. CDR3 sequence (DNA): TGCGCCAGCAGCTTGGAGACAACTGGAAACACCATATATTTT. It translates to CASSLETTGNTIYF.

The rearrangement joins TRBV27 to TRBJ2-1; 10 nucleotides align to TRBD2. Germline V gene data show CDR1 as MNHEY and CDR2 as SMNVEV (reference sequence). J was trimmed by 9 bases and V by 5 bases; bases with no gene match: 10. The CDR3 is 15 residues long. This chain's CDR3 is CASSTLGTSVLEQFF. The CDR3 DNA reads TGTGCCAGCAGTACCCTAGGGACTAGCGTCCTTGAGCAGTTCTTC.

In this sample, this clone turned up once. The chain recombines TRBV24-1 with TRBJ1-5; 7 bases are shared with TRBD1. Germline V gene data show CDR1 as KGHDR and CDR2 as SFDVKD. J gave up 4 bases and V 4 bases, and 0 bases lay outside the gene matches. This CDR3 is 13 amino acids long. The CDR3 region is CATSETGNQPQHF. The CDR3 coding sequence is TGTGCCACCAGTGAGACAGGGAATCAGCCCCAGCATTTT.

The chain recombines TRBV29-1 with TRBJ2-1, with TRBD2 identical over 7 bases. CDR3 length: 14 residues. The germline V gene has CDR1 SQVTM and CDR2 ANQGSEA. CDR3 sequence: CTTLGASGPNEQFF. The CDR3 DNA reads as TGCACCACACTAGGGGCTAGCGGCCCCAATGAGCAGTTCTTC.

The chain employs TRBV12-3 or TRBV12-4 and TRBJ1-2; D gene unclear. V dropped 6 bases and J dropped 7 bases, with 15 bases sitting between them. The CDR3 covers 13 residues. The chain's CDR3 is CASSPSGLAGYTF. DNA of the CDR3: TGTGCCAGCAGCCCAAGTGGGCTGGCTGGCTACACCTTC.

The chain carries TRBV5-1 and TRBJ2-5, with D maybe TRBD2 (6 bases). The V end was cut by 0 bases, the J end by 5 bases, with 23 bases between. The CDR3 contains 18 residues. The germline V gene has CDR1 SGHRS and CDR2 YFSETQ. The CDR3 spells CASSLGLAQHAGLETQYF. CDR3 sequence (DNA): TGCGCCAGCAGCTTGGGACTGGCCCAGCACGCGGGGTTGGAGACCCAGTACTTC.

CDR3 in amino acids: CASSPSGKNTEAFF. CDR3 bases: TGTGCCAGCAGCCCCTCCGGGAAGAACACTGAAGCTTTCTTT. The V gene is TRBV9, the J gene TRBJ1-1; D remains unclear. The V end lost 4 bases, the J end lost 1 base, and 11 bases lay between the germline ends. This CDR3 region has 14 residues. The germline V gene encodes CDR1 SGDLS and CDR2 YYNGEE. The full variable domain, completed using reference TRBV9 and TRBJ1-1, is DSGVTQTPKHLITATGQRVTLRCSPRSGDLSVYWYQQSLDQGLQFLIQYYNGEERAKGNILERFSAQQFPDLHSELNLSSLELGDSALYFCASSPSGKNTEAFFGQGTRLTVV.

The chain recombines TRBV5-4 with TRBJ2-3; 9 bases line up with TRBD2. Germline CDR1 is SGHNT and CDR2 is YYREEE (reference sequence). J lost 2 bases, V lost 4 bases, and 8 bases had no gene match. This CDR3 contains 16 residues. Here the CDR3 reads CASSLGSSGITDTQYF. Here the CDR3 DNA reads TGTGCCAGCAGCCTGGGGTCTAGCGGGATCACAGATACGCAGTATTTT.

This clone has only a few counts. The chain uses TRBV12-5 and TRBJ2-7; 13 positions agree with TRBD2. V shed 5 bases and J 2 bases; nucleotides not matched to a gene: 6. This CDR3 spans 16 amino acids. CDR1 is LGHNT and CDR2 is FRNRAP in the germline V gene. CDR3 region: CASGDGTSGNAYEQYV. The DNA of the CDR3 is TGTGCTAGTGGTGATGGGACTAGCGGGAATGCCTACGAGCAGTACGTC.

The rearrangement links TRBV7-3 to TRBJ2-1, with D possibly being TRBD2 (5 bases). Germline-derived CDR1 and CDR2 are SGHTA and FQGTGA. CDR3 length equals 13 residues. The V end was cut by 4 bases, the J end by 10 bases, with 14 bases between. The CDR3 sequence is CASSSGYLGEQFF. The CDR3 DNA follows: TGTGCCAGCAGCTCGGGGTATCTCGGGGAGCAGTTCTTC. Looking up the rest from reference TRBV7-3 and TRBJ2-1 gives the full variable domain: GAGVSQTPSNKVTEKGKYVELRCDPISGHTALYWYRQSLGQGPEFLIYFQGTGAADDSGLPNDRFFAVRPEGSVSTLKIQRTERGDSAVYLCASSSGYLGEQFFGPGTRLTVL.

This chain's CDR3 is CASSDRPGQHTDTQYF. Written as DNA, the CDR3 is TGCGCCAGCAGCGATCGACCGGGACAGCACACAGATACGCAGTATTTT. The gene calls are TRBV5-1 and TRBJ2-3; 7 positions agree with TRBD1. The J segment lost 2 bases and the V segment lost 4 bases, leaving 10 bases of the junction unmatched. CDR3 length: 16 residues. The germline V gene has CDR1 SGHRS and CDR2 YFSETQ.

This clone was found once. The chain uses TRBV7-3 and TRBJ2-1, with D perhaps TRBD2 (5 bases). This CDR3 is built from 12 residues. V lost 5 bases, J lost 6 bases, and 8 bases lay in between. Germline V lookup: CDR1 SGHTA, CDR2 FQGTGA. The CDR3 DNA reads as TGTGCCAGCAGCGTCAGCGGCAATGAGCAGTTCTTC. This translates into CASSVSGNEQFF.

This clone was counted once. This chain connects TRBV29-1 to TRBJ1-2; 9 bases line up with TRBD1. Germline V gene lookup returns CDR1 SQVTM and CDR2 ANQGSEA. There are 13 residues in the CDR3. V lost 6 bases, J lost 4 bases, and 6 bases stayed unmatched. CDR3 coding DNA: TGCAGCGTGACCCTGGACAGGGGCTATGGCTACACCTTC. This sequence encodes CSVTLDRGYGYTF.

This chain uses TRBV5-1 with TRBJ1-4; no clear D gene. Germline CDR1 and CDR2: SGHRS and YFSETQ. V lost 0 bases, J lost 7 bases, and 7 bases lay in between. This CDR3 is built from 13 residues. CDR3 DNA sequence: TGCGCCAGCAGCTTGGCCCCGGGTGAAAAACTGTTTTTT. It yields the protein CASSLAPGEKLFF.

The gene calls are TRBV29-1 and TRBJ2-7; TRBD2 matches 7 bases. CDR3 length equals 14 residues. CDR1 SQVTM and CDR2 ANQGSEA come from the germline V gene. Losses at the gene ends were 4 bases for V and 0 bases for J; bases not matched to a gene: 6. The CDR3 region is CSVVWGGSSYEQYF. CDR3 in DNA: TGCAGCGTTGTTTGGGGAGGGAGCTCCTACGAGCAGTACTTC.

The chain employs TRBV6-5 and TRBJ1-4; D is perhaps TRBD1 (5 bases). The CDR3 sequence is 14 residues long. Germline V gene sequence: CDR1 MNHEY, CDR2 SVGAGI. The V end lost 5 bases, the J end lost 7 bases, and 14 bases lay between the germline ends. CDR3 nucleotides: TGTGCCAGCAGTACGCAGGGCTGGCGTGAAAAACTGTTTTTT. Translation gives CASSTQGWREKLFF.

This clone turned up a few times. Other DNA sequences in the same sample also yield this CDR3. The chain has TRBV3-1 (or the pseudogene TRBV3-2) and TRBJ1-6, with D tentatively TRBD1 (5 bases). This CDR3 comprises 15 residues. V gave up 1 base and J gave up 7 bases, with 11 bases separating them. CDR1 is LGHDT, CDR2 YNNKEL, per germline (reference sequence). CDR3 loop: CASSQVGGDNSPLHF. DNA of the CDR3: TGTGCCAGCAGCCAAGTGGGGGGGGACAATTCACCCCTCCACTTT.

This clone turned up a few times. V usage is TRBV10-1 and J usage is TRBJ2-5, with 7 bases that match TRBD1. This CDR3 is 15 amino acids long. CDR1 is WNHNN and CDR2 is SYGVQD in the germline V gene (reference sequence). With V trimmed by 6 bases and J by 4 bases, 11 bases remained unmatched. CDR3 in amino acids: CASRPTGSRGETQYF. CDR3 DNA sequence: TGCGCCAGCAGGCCGACAGGGAGTCGGGGAGAGACCCAGTACTTC.

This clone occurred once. CDR3: CASAGTSSPYEQYV. DNA of the CDR3: TGTGCCAGTGCCGGGACTAGCTCCCCCTACGAGCAGTACGTC. The chain carries TRBV10-3 and TRBJ2-7, with 9 bases aligning to TRBD2. The CDR3 runs to 14 residues. Per germline, CDR1 ENHRY and CDR2 SYGVKD. The trim removed 10 bases at V and 2 bases at J, leaving 9 bases unmatched.

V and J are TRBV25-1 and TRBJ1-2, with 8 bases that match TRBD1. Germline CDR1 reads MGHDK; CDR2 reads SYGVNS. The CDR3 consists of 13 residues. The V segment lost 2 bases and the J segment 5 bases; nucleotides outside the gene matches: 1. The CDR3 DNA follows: TGTGCCAGCAGTGAACGGACAGGGTATGGCTACACCTTC. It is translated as CASSERTGYGYTF.

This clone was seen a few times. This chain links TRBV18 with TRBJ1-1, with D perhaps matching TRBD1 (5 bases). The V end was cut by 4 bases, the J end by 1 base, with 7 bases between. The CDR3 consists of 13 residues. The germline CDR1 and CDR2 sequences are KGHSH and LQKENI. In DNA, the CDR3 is TGTGCCAGCTCACAAACAGGGAACACTGAAGCTTTCTTT. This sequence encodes CASSQTGNTEAFF.

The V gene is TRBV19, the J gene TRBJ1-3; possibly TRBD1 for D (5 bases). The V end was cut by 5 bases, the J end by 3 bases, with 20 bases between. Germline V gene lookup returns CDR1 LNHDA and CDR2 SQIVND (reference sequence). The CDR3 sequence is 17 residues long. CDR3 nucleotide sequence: TGTGCCAGTAGTCAGTACTTCACAGGAGTCATTGGAAACACCATATATTTT. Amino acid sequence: CASSQYFTGVIGNTIYF.

The CDR3 protein is CASSRAGEGDTQYF. The CDR3 DNA reads as TGCGCCAGTTCCCGCGCCGGTGAGGGAGATACGCAGTATTTT. The chain couples TRBV5-1 to TRBJ2-3; D might be TRBD2 (5 bases). The CDR3 totals 14 residues. The V end was cut by 8 bases, the J end by 5 bases, with 18 bases between. CDR1 and CDR2 from the germline V gene are SGHRS and YFSETQ.

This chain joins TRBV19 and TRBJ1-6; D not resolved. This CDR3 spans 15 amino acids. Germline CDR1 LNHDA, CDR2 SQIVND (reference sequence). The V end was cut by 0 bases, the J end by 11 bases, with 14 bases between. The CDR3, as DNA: TGTGCCAGTAGTATAGAGTTCGACTTACGTGCACCCCTCCACTTT. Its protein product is CASSIEFDLRAPLHF.

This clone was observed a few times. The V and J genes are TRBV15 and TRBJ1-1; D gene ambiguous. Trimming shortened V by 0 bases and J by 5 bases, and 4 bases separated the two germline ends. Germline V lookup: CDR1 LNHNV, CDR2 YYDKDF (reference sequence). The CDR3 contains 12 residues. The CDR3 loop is CATSRDQTEAFF. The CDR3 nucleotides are TGTGCCACCAGCAGAGATCAGACTGAAGCTTTCTTT.

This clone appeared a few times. DNA of the CDR3: TGCGCCAGCAGCCAATTTGGTGGAATAGCGGGAAGGTACGAGCAGTACTTC. It specifies CASSQFGGIAGRYEQYF. The chain is built from TRBV4-1 and TRBJ2-7; 8 nucleotides line up with TRBD2. This CDR3 is built from 17 residues. CDR1 MGHRA and CDR2 YSYEKL come from the germline V gene. V lost 2 bases and J lost 4; bases outside the gene matches: 13.

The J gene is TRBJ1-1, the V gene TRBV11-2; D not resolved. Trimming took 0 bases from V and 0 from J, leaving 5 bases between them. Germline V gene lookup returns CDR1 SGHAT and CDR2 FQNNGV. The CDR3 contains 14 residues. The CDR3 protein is CASSLDQVNTEAFF. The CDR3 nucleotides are TGTGCCAGCAGCTTAGATCAGGTGAACACTGAAGCTTTCTTT.

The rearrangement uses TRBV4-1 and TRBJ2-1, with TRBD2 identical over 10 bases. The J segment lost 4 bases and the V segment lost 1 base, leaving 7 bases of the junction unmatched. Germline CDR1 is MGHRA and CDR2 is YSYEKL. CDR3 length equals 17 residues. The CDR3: CASSQAASGGGYNEQFF. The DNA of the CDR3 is TGCGCCAGCAGCCAAGCGGCTAGCGGGGGAGGTTACAATGAGCAGTTCTTC.